These T cell receptor beta chains were read from a single sample in a study of T cells after yellow fever vaccination. TCRdb re-called the 5' RACE reads through MiXCR, storing one row per CDR3 protein. The data hold under 400,000 distinct CDR3 sequences, with around 12% observed a single time. Specimen: CD4+ T cells sorted from PBMCs, collected 15 days after the yellow fever booster vaccination. These receptors were obtained from a man aged 18 to 29 who received the YFV17D yellow fever vaccine. Each CDR3 is given with its conserved first and last residue. D genes are given only for firm matches. Clone size is stated in some rows and not others, as once, few, many or a class when expanded.

-,-,TRBV5-1,TRBJ1-1,CASSAPDTEAFF,TGCGCCAGCAGCGCCCCCGACACTGAAGCTTTCTTT
TRBD2,few,TRBV5-1,TRBJ2-1,CASNGGTIYNEQFF,TGCGCCAGCAACGGGGGGACCATCTACAATGAGCAGTTCTTC
-,-,TRBV5-4,TRBJ2-3,CASSPTMTDTQYF,TGTGCCAGCAGCCCAACCATGACAGATACGCAGTATTTT
TRBD2,-,TRBV7-2,TRBJ2-1,CASSTPSTGTTYNEQFF,TGTGCCAGCAGCACCCCCTCCACCGGGACTACCTACAATGAGCAGTTCTTC
TRBD2,-,TRBV7-2,TRBJ2-5,CASSPWAGGKETQYF,TGTGCCAGCAGCCCCTGGGCGGGGGGGAAAGAGACCCAGTACTTC
TRBD1,-,TRBV20-1,TRBJ2-7,CSAPTDRGGYEQYF,TGCAGTGCTCCCACAGACAGGGGAGGATACGAGCAGTACTTC
TRBD1,few,TRBV5-1,TRBJ2-7,CASRAGTVSDEQYF,TGCGCCAGCAGGGCCGGGACAGTAAGCGACGAGCAGTACTTC
-,-,TRBV7-2,TRBJ2-2,CASSRGWTGELFF,TGTGCCAGCAGCCGGGGGTGGACCGGGGAGCTGTTTTTT
-,few,TRBV5-6,TRBJ2-4,CASREGGQGNIQYF,TGTGCCAGCCGAGAAGGGGGGCAGGGGAACATTCAGTACTTC
-,-,TRBV5-1,TRBJ2-1,CASSSNTNEQFF,TGCGCCAGCAGCTCGAACACAAATGAGCAGTTCTTC
TRBD2,few,TRBV6-2/TRBV6-3,TRBJ2-7,CASRSGTSFYEQYF,TGTGCCAGCAGGTCCGGGACTAGCTTTTACGAGCAGTACTTC
-,few,TRBV6-2/TRBV6-3,TRBJ1-5,CASSPRGGGKAQPQHF,TGTGCCAGCAGTCCCCGAGGCGGGGGCAAGGCCCAGCCCCAGCATTTT
-,-,TRBV29-1,TRBJ1-4,CSVGGGATNEKLFF,TGCAGCGTTGGGGGGGGTGCAACTAATGAAAAACTGTTTTTT
-,-,TRBV20-1,TRBJ1-2,CSARDQGSYGYTF,TGCAGTGCTAGAGACCAGGGGAGCTATGGCTACACCTTC
-,many,TRBV5-1,TRBJ1-1,CASSLALNTEAFF,TGCGCCAGCAGCTTGGCGTTGAACACTGAAGCTTTCTTT
-,many,TRBV5-1,TRBJ2-1,CASSLEGRYNEQFF,TGCGCCAGCAGCTTGGAGGGGAGATACAATGAGCAGTTCTTC
-,few,TRBV3-1,TRBJ1-4,CASSQDNGLGGEKLFF,TGTGCCAGCAGCCAAGATAATGGACTAGGGGGAGAAAAACTGTTTTTT